This T cell receptor beta chain derives from a study of persistence of HIV-infected CD4 T cells. Turning to the study itself: Blood samples, up to 180 mL, came from multiple time points, except two leukapheresis donors sampled once.

This clone is judged medium-sized (0.01 to 0.1%). Its antigen is undetermined. This was the immunoSEQ version 4 assay in survey mode. TCRdb keeps only in-frame clones here, not all; method: immunoSEQ multiplex PCR. The sample shows under 25,000 clones, roughly 70% of them seen only once. From germline, CDR1 is SGHRS and CDR2 YFSETQ. Trimming removed 1 base at V and 4 bases at J, with 11 bases between. The CDR3 spans 14 residues. Study results and limitations: Antigen-responding cells were enriched for degenerate expanded CDR3beta sequences. CMV- and Gag-responding cells had lower TCRbeta richness than CD3/CD28-responding cells.

Cells were stimulated with overlapping HIV-1 Gag 15-mer peptides. Sorting of responding CD4+ T cells relied on upregulated CD40 ligand together with CD69. Donors had undetectable plasma HIV-1 RNA, under 50 copies/mL, for 4+ years. The sequenced sample was CD4+ T cells sorted from PBMCs after roughly 18-hour stimulation, obtained from a patient who received antiretroviral therapy. The TCR was taken from an adult man with HIV who was CMV-seropositive. The V and J genes are TRBV5-1 and TRBJ1-1; no firm D call. CDR3 in amino acids: CASSLSGRGTEAFF. The CDR3 nucleotides are TGCGCCAGCAGCTTGAGTGGGCGGGGCACTGAAGCTTTCTTT.